A single sample is the source of the 23 T cell receptor beta chains below, sequenced in a study of vaccination effects on CD4 cells after COVID-19. No cognate antigen is known for these TCRs. Profiled with immunoSEQ multiplex PCR; TCRdb holds only in-frame clones, not every one. The data show approximately 46,000 clones, around four fifths seen once. With roughly 10 days of culture completed, CD4+ T cells were isolated. The input for sequencing was CD4+ T cells from PBMCs cultured without peptide, taken before COVID-19 vaccination. The receptor set was obtained from a human donor who had a prior SARS-CoV-2 infection.

The chain is built from TRBV11-3 and TRBJ2-7; 9 bases match TRBD2. The CDR3 sequence is 20 residues long. The V gene's germline CDR1 is SGHNT and CDR2 YENEEA. V trimming: 5 bases; J trimming: 2 bases; junction bases outside the gene matches: 22. The CDR3, as DNA: TGTGCCAGCAGCAGCAACAGGGTGAGGTCTAGCGGGACGGTGGCCTACGAGCAGTACTTC. This sequence encodes CASSSNRVRSSGTVAYEQYF.

The rearrangement uses TRBV9 and TRBJ2-2; TRBD2 agrees at 10 bases. The CDR3 is made up of 17 amino acids. Germline V CDR1 and CDR2: SGDLS, YYNGEE. V shed 0 bases, J shed 4 bases, and the junction held 6 bases outside the gene matches. The DNA for the CDR3 is TGTGCCAGCAGCGTAGGTCTAGCGGGAGAGTTCACCGGGGAGCTGTTTTTT. Protein sequence: CASSVGLAGEFTGELFF. The complete variable domain, with remaining parts taken from reference TRBV9 and TRBJ2-2, reads DSGVTQTPKHLITATGQRVTLRCSPRSGDLSVYWYQQSLDQGLQFLIQYYNGEERAKGNILERFSAQQFPDLHSELNLSSLELGDSALYFCASSVGLAGEFTGELFFGEGSRLTVL.

The J gene is TRBJ2-3, the V gene TRBV4-3, with D tentatively TRBD1 or TRBD2 (5 bases each). The CDR3 runs 16 residues. Trimming pared 6 bases from V and 5 bases from J, leaving 21 bases between. Germline V CDR1 and CDR2: LGHNA, YSLEER. CDR3 sequence: CASSPRGVAEGDTQYF. CDR3 bases: TGCGCCAGCAGTCCTCGGGGCGTAGCAGAGGGAGATACGCAGTATTTT.

The gene calls are TRBV12-5 and TRBJ2-3, with D hard to call. The V and J ends lost 2 bases and 2 bases respectively, with 17 bases between them. This CDR3 is built from 17 residues. The germline V gene has CDR1 LGHNT and CDR2 FRNRAP. CDR3 DNA sequence: TGTGCTAGTGGTTTGATAGTAAGAGGACCTTACACAGATACGCAGTATTTT. This translates into CASGLIVRGPYTDTQYF.

The rearrangement joins TRBV5-1 to TRBJ2-1; 11 nucleotides line up with TRBD2. CDR1 and CDR2 from the germline V gene are SGHRS and YFSETQ. This CDR3 has 15 residues. With V trimmed by 6 bases and J by 9 bases, 11 bases remained unmatched. The CDR3 reads CASIPGTSGLSEQFF. The CDR3 DNA sequence: TGCGCCAGCATCCCCGGGACTAGCGGTCTGAGTGAGCAGTTCTTC.

V is TRBV3-1 (or the pseudogene TRBV3-2) and J is TRBJ1-1, with D unclear. Germline assignment: CDR1 LGHDT and CDR2 YNNKEL (reference sequence). V dropped 1 base and J dropped 1 base, with 7 bases sitting between them. The CDR3 covers 14 residues. The DNA for the CDR3 is TGTGCCAGCAGCCAAGGTTGGGAGAACACTGAAGCTTTCTTT. Its protein is CASSQGWENTEAFF.

The rearrangement joins TRBV2 to TRBJ1-6; D might be TRBD1 (5 bases). V was trimmed by 2 bases and J by 7 bases, leaving 12 bases between them. Germline V gene sequence: CDR1 SNHLY, CDR2 FYNNEI. The CDR3 sequence is 15 residues long. Here the CDR3 reads CASSEPWGRNSPLHF. CDR3 coding DNA: TGTGCCAGCAGTGAACCCTGGGGACGGAATTCACCCCTCCACTTT.

The rearrangement uses TRBV6-5 and TRBJ2-1, with 11 bases aligning to TRBD2. Germline CDR1 MNHEY, CDR2 SVGAGI. After removal of 4 bases from V and 6 bases from J, the junction contained 8 bases not matched to a gene. The CDR3 totals 16 residues. CDR3 nucleotide sequence: TGTGCCAGCAGTTCACCCGGGACTAGCGGTCGCAATGAGCAGTTCTTC. It is translated as CASSSPGTSGRNEQFF.

This clone was seen a handful of times. The J gene is TRBJ2-7, the V gene TRBV11-1; D call uncertain. This CDR3 region has 12 residues. CDR1 and CDR2 (germline): SGHAT, FQDESV (reference sequence). Trimming left V 5 bases short and J 0 bases short, with 5 bases between. In nucleotides, the CDR3 is TGTGCCAGCAGCGATACCTCCTACGAGCAGTACTTC. Amino acid sequence: CASSDTSYEQYF. Using reference TRBV11-1 and TRBJ2-7 for the parts outside the CDR3, the full variable domain is EAEVAQSPRYKITEKSQAVAFWCDPISGHATLYWYRQILGQGPELLVQFQDESVVDDSQLPKDRFSAERLKGVDSTLKIQPAELGDSAMYLCASSDTSYEQYFGPGTRLTVT.

V and J are TRBV20-1 and TRBJ2-3; 11 nucleotides match TRBD2. Unmatched junction bases numbered 8, after V lost 3 bases and J lost 6 bases. Germline V gives CDR1 DFQATT, CDR2 SNEGSKA (reference sequence). The CDR3 is 15 amino acids. This chain's CDR3 is CSASLGSGGGDTQYF. The CDR3 DNA follows: TGCAGTGCTAGTTTGGGTAGCGGGGGGGGTGATACGCAGTATTTT.

This chain links TRBV5-1 with TRBJ2-2, with D unresolved. The CDR3 loop spans 15 amino acids. V was clipped by 4 bases and J by 0 bases, with 10 bases between them. CDR1 is SGHRS and CDR2 is YFSETQ in the germline V gene. Written as DNA, the CDR3 is TGCGCCAGCAGCACCCGGACGTCGAACACCGGGGAGCTGTTTTTT. This codes for CASSTRTSNTGELFF.

The rearrangement links TRBV3-1 (or the pseudogene TRBV3-2) to TRBJ2-2; D unclear. The CDR3 loop spans 17 amino acids. Per the germline V gene, CDR1 is LGHDT and CDR2 is YNNKEL (reference sequence). V was cut by 6 bases and J by 6 bases, with 23 bases left in between. This CDR3 reads CASSPSHGGLYPGELFF. CDR3 in DNA: TGTGCCAGCAGTCCCTCCCATGGCGGTCTTTACCCCGGGGAGCTGTTTTTT.

Concerning this clone itself: A junction end diverges from the germline sequence, so it may reflect a read error. The rearrangement uses TRBV20-1 and TRBJ2-7; the D is unclear. Per germline, CDR1 DFQATT and CDR2 SNEGSKA (reference sequence). The CDR3 is 12 amino acids. CDR3 sequence reads: CSASSGSHEQYF. DNA for the CDR3: TGCAGTGCCAGTTCGGGCTCCCACGAGCAGTACTTC.

The chain couples TRBV7-9 to TRBJ2-1; D remains ambiguous. The CDR3 spans 14 residues. V was trimmed by 1 base and J by 1 base, leaving 5 bases between them. The germline gives CDR1 SEHNR, CDR2 FQNEAQ (reference sequence). The CDR3 region is CASSLGGSYNEQFF. CDR3 nucleotide sequence: TGTGCCAGCAGCTTAGGTGGTTCCTACAATGAGCAGTTCTTC.

J is TRBJ1-1 and V is TRBV4-1; 8 bases line up with TRBD1. Trimming removed 3 bases from V and 1 base from J; junction bases left unmatched: 4. Germline CDR1 and CDR2: MGHRA and YSYEKL. The CDR3 totals 15 residues. DNA of the CDR3: TGCGCCAGCAGCCACGACAGGGGCCCGAACACTGAAGCTTTCTTT. Residues: CASSHDRGPNTEAFF.

This clone has more than one count but fewer than ten. This rearrangement joins TRBV10-3 to TRBJ1-1, with 7 bases identical to TRBD1. CDR1 is ENHRY, CDR2 SYGVKD, per germline. The CDR3 sequence is 14 residues long. V was pared by 4 bases and J by 5 bases, with 7 bases of the junction left unmatched. The chain's CDR3 is CAISANRGGTEAFF. The CDR3 DNA reads as TGTGCCATCAGTGCCAACAGGGGCGGGACTGAAGCTTTCTTT.

This chain joins TRBV11-2 and TRBJ1-2; D gene ambiguous. The CDR3 consists of 15 residues. The V gene's germline CDR1 is SGHAT and CDR2 FQNNGV. V was pared by 1 base and J by 2 bases, with 11 bases between. The CDR3 reads CASSLVKGWNYGYTF. DNA of the CDR3: TGTGCCAGCAGCTTAGTGAAGGGCTGGAACTATGGCTACACCTTC.

This clone was counted only a few times. The rearrangement uses TRBV7-9 and TRBJ2-7; D call uncertain. CDR1 and CDR2 from the germline V gene are SEHNR and FQNEAQ (reference sequence). The ends were cut back, 1 base at V and 2 bases at J, with 6 bases in the middle. The CDR3 has 13 residues. The CDR3 nucleotides are TGTGCCAGCAGCTTAGACAGTCCCTACGAGCAGTACTTC. This translates into CASSLDSPYEQYF.

This sequence joins TRBV7-3 and TRBJ2-2; no clear D gene. Trimming took off 3 bases at V and 6 bases at J, with 5 bases between the two ends. Looked up from germline, CDR1 is SGHTA and CDR2 is FQGTGA. The CDR3 spans 12 residues. Written as DNA, the CDR3 is TGTGCCAGCAGCTTGTCTTCCGGGGAGCTGTTTTTT. Translation: CASSLSSGELFF.

This clone appeared once. The chain carries TRBV14 and TRBJ1-2, with D perhaps TRBD1 (5 bases). Per the germline V gene, CDR1 is SGHDN and CDR2 is FVKESK. V was cut by 1 base and J by 7 bases, with 13 bases left in between. The CDR3 spans 14 residues. The CDR3 here is CASSQGGREAGYTF. Here the CDR3 DNA reads TGTGCCAGCAGCCAAGGTGGCAGGGAGGCTGGCTACACCTTC.

The chain has TRBV3-1 (or the pseudogene TRBV3-2) and TRBJ1-6, with D hard to call. V was pared by 2 bases and J by 4 bases, with 3 bases between. Germline-derived CDR1 and CDR2 are LGHDT and YNNKEL (reference sequence). This CDR3 region has 13 residues. CDR3 residues: CASSQTYNSPLHF. Here the CDR3 DNA reads TGTGCCAGCAGCCAAACGTATAATTCACCCCTCCACTTT.

The chain combines TRBV19 with TRBJ2-1; D is uncertain. This CDR3 is built from 11 residues. Germline V gene sequence: CDR1 LNHDA, CDR2 SQIVND (reference sequence). Trimming removed 3 bases at V and 9 bases at J, with 6 bases between. This chain's CDR3 is CASSIRSEQFF. DNA of the CDR3: TGTGCCAGTAGTATTAGGAGTGAGCAGTTCTTC.

This clone was found once. The rearrangement links TRBV11-3 to TRBJ1-3, with D hard to call. Germline V gene sequence: CDR1 SGHNT, CDR2 YENEEA. V lost 5 bases, J lost 0 bases, and 11 bases lay in between. The CDR3 length is 15 residues. CDR3 protein: CASSLRTVSGNTIYF. Written as DNA, the CDR3 is TGTGCCAGCAGCCTACGGACCGTCTCTGGAAACACCATATATTTT.